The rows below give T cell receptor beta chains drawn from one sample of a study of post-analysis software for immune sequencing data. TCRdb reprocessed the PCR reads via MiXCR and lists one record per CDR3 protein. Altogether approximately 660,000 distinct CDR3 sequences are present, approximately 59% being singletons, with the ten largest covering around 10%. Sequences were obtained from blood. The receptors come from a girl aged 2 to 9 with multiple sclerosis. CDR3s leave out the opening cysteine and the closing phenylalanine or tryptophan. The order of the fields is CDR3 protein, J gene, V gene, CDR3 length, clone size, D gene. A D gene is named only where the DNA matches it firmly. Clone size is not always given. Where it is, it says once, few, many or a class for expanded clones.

CDR3: SASRDSTDTQY
J: TRBJ2-3
V: TRBV20-1
length: 11
size: .
D: .

CDR3: SVREGVNTEAF
J: TRBJ1-1
V: TRBV20-1
length: 11
size: once
D: .

CDR3: ASSFPGVYGYT
J: TRBJ1-2
V: TRBV12-3/TRBV12-4
length: 11
size: .
D: .

CDR3: ASSQTRNEQY
J: TRBJ2-7
V: TRBV18
length: 10
size: .
D: .

CDR3: ASSSPRGPYEQY
J: TRBJ2-7
V: TRBV3-1
length: 12
size: .
D: .

CDR3: ASSPGGSNEQF
J: TRBJ2-1
V: TRBV7-7
length: 11
size: few
D: .

CDR3: ASSWTNGANVLT
J: TRBJ2-6
V: TRBV5-6
length: 12
size: .
D: .

CDR3: ASSTGTLSSYEQY
J: TRBJ2-7
V: TRBV7-9
length: 13
size: .
D: .

CDR3: ASSSLTLMNTEAF
J: TRBJ1-1
V: TRBV5-5
length: 13
size: .
D: .

CDR3: ASRPDRSYEQY
J: TRBJ2-7
V: TRBV5-1
length: 11
size: .
D: .

CDR3: SVRPLSLNYGYT
J: TRBJ1-2
V: TRBV29-1
length: 12
size: once
D: .

CDR3: ASREERGEQY
J: TRBJ2-7
V: TRBV5-1
length: 10
size: .
D: .

CDR3: ASKSGGLGISTDTQY
J: TRBJ2-3
V: TRBV27
length: 15
size: .
D: TRBD2

CDR3: ASSLVKTGANVLT
J: TRBJ2-6
V: TRBV7-9
length: 13
size: .
D: .

CDR3: SARENVGQPQH
J: TRBJ1-5
V: TRBV20-1
length: 11
size: .
D: .